These 22 T cell receptor delta chains originate from one sample sequenced in a study of γδ T cells in repeated Plasmodium falciparum infection. TCRdb reprocessed the multiplex PCR reads through CATT. This table holds over 90,000 delta-chain clones, roughly 0.98% found once. Bulk repertoires came from Vgamma9/Vdelta2+ or Vdelta2-negative gammadelta T cells flow-sorted from PBMC. Sequencing used gamma-delta T cells from blood. These TCRs come from a pool of human donors (malaria-infected and uninfected, not separated).

This clone was seen a handful of times. Since a far larger clone is one base different, this is likely a read error. Additional DNA sequences in this sample encode the identical CDR3. The chain is built from TRDV2 and TRDJ1; 12 nucleotides match TRDD3. Assignment of the J gene here rests on matching the DNA to germline, because TCRdb gives none. Unmatched junction bases numbered 12, after V lost 1 base and J lost 1 base. Germline V CDR1 and CDR2: GEAIGNYY, EKD. The length of the CDR3 is 19 residues. The CDR3 loop is CACDTEYWGIHLGTDKLIF. As DNA, the CDR3 is TGTGCCTGTGACACTGAGTACTGGGGGATACACTTGGGCACCGATAAACTCATCTTT.

Remarks on this clone: The protein recorded in TCRdb matches a much larger clone and deviates from this DNA's translation at residues 9 and 14, suggesting a read error; the protein here is obtained by translating the DNA. Here the CDR3 reads CALGETWGTSGKYADKLIF. The CDR3 DNA reads TGTGCTCTTGGGGAAACGTGGGGTACCTCAGGGAAGTACGCCGATAAACTCATCTTT. The rearrangement joins TRDV1 to TRDJ1, with D possibly being TRDD3 (5 bases). V shed 2 bases and J shed 3 bases, with 25 bases lying between them. Germline assignment: CDR1 TSWWSYY and CDR2 QGS. The CDR3 has 19 amino acids.

This clone was seen more than once but under ten times. For this DNA, TCRdb reports the protein of a much larger clone, which diverges at residue 15, most likely from a read error; the protein presented here is translated directly from the DNA. The rearrangement uses TRDV1 and TRDJ4, with D tentatively TRDD3 (6 bases). TCRdb does not report a J gene; here it was assigned by matching the DNA to germline references. This CDR3 has 18 amino acids. Germline V gene lookup returns CDR1 TSWWSYY and CDR2 QGS. CDR3 bases: TGTGCTCTTGGGGAACTGGCCCAATTACGGGGGAGGACCAGACACCTGATCTTT. Protein sequence: CALGELAQLRGRTRHLIF.

The table lists this clone with a few counts. The protein given by TCRdb reflects a much larger clone and differs at residue 7 from this DNA's translation, likely from a read error; the protein shown is the DNA's translation. The gene calls are TRDV2 and TRDJ1, with 7 bases aligning to TRDD3. Trimming removed 0 bases from V and 3 bases from J; junction bases left unmatched: 9. Germline V gene lookup returns CDR1 GEAIGNYY and CDR2 EKD. This CDR3 is 16 amino acids long. The CDR3 bases are TGTGCCTGTGACACCGTGGAGGATACGGAGCCCGATAAACTCATCTTT. Translation: CACDTVEDTEPDKLIF.

Details on this clone: The amino acid sequence in TCRdb belongs to a much larger clone and departs from this DNA's translation at residue 13, likely a sequencing read error; the sequence shown is translated from the DNA. The V and J genes are TRDV1 and TRDJ1; 7 bases are shared with TRDD3. TCRdb offers no J gene call, so here the DNA was matched to germline to obtain one. V shed 9 bases and J 3 bases; nucleotides not matched to a gene: 22. Per germline, CDR1 TSWWSYY and CDR2 QGS. This CDR3 contains 18 residues. CDR3 bases: TGTGCTCTGACACAAGAGGGAAGACTGGGGCCGTACCCCGATAAACTCATCTTT. Amino acids: CALTQEGRLGPYPDKLIF.

As to this clone: A read error is the likely source, as a far larger clone sits one nucleotide away. Within the sample, other DNA sequences also encode this same CDR3. J is TRDJ1 and V is TRDV1; TRDD2 aligns across 7 bases. The trim removed 0 bases at V and 8 bases at J, leaving 3 bases unmatched. The CDR3 length is 13 residues. Germline V gene sequence: CDR1 TSWWSYY, CDR2 QGS. CDR3 in DNA: TGTGCTCTTGGGGAACTGGTTTCCTACAAACTCATCTTT. This translates into CALGELVSYKLIF.

There are many counts of this clone. TCRdb's protein for this DNA is that of a much larger clone and differs from the translation at residue 15, likely a read error; the protein shown is the DNA translation. CDR3 in DNA: TGTGCCTGTGACTCCGTCAATGACTGGGGGATACCTAACTACGCCGATAAACTCATCTTT. It encodes CACDSVNDWGIPNYADKLIF. V is TRDV2 and J is TRDJ1; 12 bases are a match to TRDD3. Per the germline V gene, CDR1 is GEAIGNYY and CDR2 is EKD. Losses at the gene ends were 3 bases for V and 3 bases for J; bases not matched to a gene: 19. The CDR3 sequence is 20 residues long.

This clone was found a few times. A far larger clone differs by one base, so this is likely a read error. The sample has other DNA sequences that encode this CDR3 too. The chain recombines TRDV2 with TRDJ1; D unresolved. Trimming removed 3 bases from V and 0 bases from J, with 34 bases in between. CDR1 is GEAIGNYY and CDR2 is EKD in the germline V gene. This CDR3 is 22 amino acids long. Here the CDR3 DNA reads TGTGCCTGTGACCCCATTTTGGCTGGTGACCCTAGTAGGGTCTTCGACACCGATAAACTCATCTTT. Translating gives CACDPILAGDPSRVFDTDKLIF.

This clone appeared a few times. TCRdb's listed protein matches a much larger clone and diverges from this DNA's translation at residue 7, likely through a read error; the protein shown comes from the DNA. The chain links TRDV2 to TRDJ1; no firm D call. Here the J gene was assigned by germline matching of the DNA, as TCRdb has none. Looked up from germline, CDR1 is GEAIGNYY and CDR2 is EKD. The CDR3 contains 18 residues. Deletions cut 2 bases from V and 0 bases from J, with 21 bases between. The CDR3 here is CACDSLEGLDPYTDKLIF. In DNA, the CDR3 is TGTGCCTGTGACAGTCTGGAGGGCCTCGACCCTTACACCGATAAACTCATCTTT.

As to this clone: A far bigger clonotype differs at one base, so this is likely a read error. Other DNA sequences in this specimen translate into the identical CDR3. The gene calls are TRDV2 and TRDJ2, with TRDD3 matching 11 bases. V lost 0 bases to trimming and J lost 4 bases; unmatched junction nucleotides: 24. CDR3 length equals 23 residues. Per germline, CDR1 GEAIGNYY and CDR2 EKD. The CDR3 sequence: CACDTVKGFEIMGDTRRTAQLFF. CDR3 sequence (DNA): TGTGCCTGTGACACCGTAAAAGGATTCGAAATAATGGGGGATACGCGCAGGACAGCACAACTCTTCTTT.

This clone turned up a few times. A far larger clone differs by one base, so this is likely a read error. The identical CDR3 is also encoded by other nucleotide sequences in the sample. The V gene is TRDV1, the J gene TRDJ1; D perhaps matches TRDD2 (8 bases). V lost 5 bases to trimming and J lost 10 bases, with 38 bases between them. This CDR3 contains 20 residues. Germline loops: CDR1 TSWWSYY, CDR2 QGS. The CDR3 here is CALGTDLPTFTGVATAGLIF. The CDR3 DNA follows: TGTGCTCTTGGGACTGATCTTCCTACCTTTACTGGGGTTGCCACCGCAGGACTCATCTTT.

Notes on this clone: TCRdb's entry gives the protein of a much larger clone, which mismatches this DNA's translation at residue 11, likely from a read error; the protein reported here is translated from the DNA. V gene TRDV2 combines with J gene TRDJ1; tentative D call: TRDD3 (6 bases). Because TCRdb records no J gene, it was assigned here through a match of the DNA to germline. Trimming took 0 bases from V and 6 from J, leaving 16 bases between them. The CDR3 runs 15 residues. Germline CDR1 reads GEAIGNYY; CDR2 reads EKD. CDR3 nucleotides: TGTGCCTGTGACACCGTTGGGGATGACGCCAATAAACTCATCTTT. Encoded protein: CACDTVGDDANKLIF.

With regard to this clone: The protein in TCRdb stems from a much larger clone and differs at residue 8 from this DNA's translation, likely a read error; here the protein is translated from the DNA. The chain links TRDV1 to TRDJ1, with 9 bases matching TRDD3. This CDR3 is 22 amino acids long. Germline lookup yields CDR1 TSWWSYY and CDR2 QGS. V shed 6 bases and J 0 bases; nucleotides not matched to a gene: 26. This CDR3 reads CALGRRTHSKYWGTLYTDKLIF. In DNA form, the CDR3 reads TGTGCTCTTGGTCGGAGGACCCACTCGAAATACTGGGGGACCCTCTACACCGATAAACTCATCTTT.

Concerning this clone: The translation of this DNA and the TCRdb protein of a much larger clone differ at residues 9 and 10, probably owing to a read error; the protein shown here is translated from the DNA. This chain links TRDV2 with TRDJ1, with D perhaps matching TRDD3 (6 bases). This CDR3 region has 16 residues. V dropped 7 bases and J dropped 4 bases, with 24 bases sitting between them. CDR1 is GEAIGNYY, CDR2 EKD, per germline. The CDR3 protein is CAWGFSYWERLDKLIF. The CDR3 region has the DNA TGTGCCTGGGGATTCTCGTACTGGGAGAGACTCGATAAACTCATCTTT.

There are a few counts of this clone. The protein that TCRdb holds for this DNA derives from a much larger clone and differs from the translated DNA at residue 11, which likely indicates a read error; the protein shown here is translated from the DNA. The rearrangement links TRDV1 to TRDJ1; D unclear. Because TCRdb records no J gene, it was assigned here through a match of the DNA to germline. CDR1 is TSWWSYY and CDR2 is QGS in the germline V gene. This CDR3 has 19 residues. Trimming stripped 0 bases from V and 0 bases from J, with 20 bases between. The CDR3 sequence: CALGELLSPRRGYTDKLIF. In nucleotides, the CDR3 is TGTGCTCTTGGGGAACTTCTCTCACCCCGACGGGGTTACACCGATAAACTCATCTTT.

The table lists this clone with many counts. TCRdb shows a much larger clone's protein in place of this DNA's translation, and the two differ at residue 15, likely through a read error; the protein shown is translated from the DNA. The J gene is TRDJ1, the V gene TRDV2; TRDD3 matches at 8 bases. CDR1 and CDR2 (germline): GEAIGNYY, EKD. This CDR3 is 18 amino acids long. As DNA, the CDR3 is TGTGCCTGTGACACCGTCGCACTGGGGGCCCGGTACACCGATAGACTCATCTTT. Amino acid sequence: CACDTVALGARYTDRLIF.

J is TRDJ1 and V is TRDV1; TRDD3 agrees at 8 bases. The J gene was missing in TCRdb and was found by matching the end of the DNA to germline. Germline V gene data show CDR1 as TSWWSYY and CDR2 as QGS. This CDR3 region has 23 residues. J lost 0 bases, V lost 1 base, and 25 bases had no gene match. In nucleotides, the CDR3 is TGTGCTCTTGGGGAACGACCTACCTCGCTAACTGGGGGGCGACCCGATTACACCGATAAACTCATCTTT. Residues: CALGERPTSLTGGRPDYTDKLIF.

This clone was found many times. The gene calls are TRDV2 and TRDJ1; 8 positions match TRDD3. The junction had 18 bases not matched to a gene; V was cut back by 1 base and J by 0 bases. In germline, CDR1 is GEAIGNYY, CDR2 EKD. CDR3 length equals 20 residues. DNA of the CDR3: TGTGCCTGTGACACAATCGAAAAGTTGGGGGATTCCCCGTACACCGATAAACTCATCTTT. It yields the protein CACDTIEKLGDSPYTDKLIF.

Ten or more counts support this clone. The protein held in TCRdb is that of a much larger clone and does not match this DNA's translation at residue 4, likely because of a read error; the protein shown is translated from the DNA. The rearrangement links TRDV2 to TRDJ1; 11 bases align to TRDD3. The CDR3 runs 17 residues. V trimming: 5 bases; J trimming: 3 bases; junction bases outside the gene matches: 13. Germline CDR1 is GEAIGNYY and CDR2 is EKD. This chain's CDR3 is CACGTLLGDIWSDKLIF. Here the CDR3 DNA reads TGTGCCTGTGGCACGTTACTGGGGGATATTTGGTCCGATAAACTCATCTTT.

As regards this clone: This DNA's translation differs at residue 8 from TCRdb's protein, which comes from a much larger clone; a read error is likely, and the protein shown is translated from the DNA. The rearrangement joins TRDV1 to TRDJ1; no clear D. This CDR3 spans 19 amino acids. V lost 2 bases and J 0 bases, leaving 22 bases between the germline ends. In germline, CDR1 is TSWWSYY, CDR2 QGS. CDR3 protein: CALGECVVPSTVDTDKLIF. The CDR3 DNA follows: TGTGCTCTTGGGGAATGCGTCGTACCGAGTACTGTTGACACCGATAAACTCATCTTT.

This clone was picked up a small number of times. The protein given by TCRdb reflects a much larger clone and differs at residue 4 from this DNA's translation, likely from a read error; the protein shown is the DNA's translation. This chain connects TRDV1 to TRDJ1, with a tentative D call TRDD3 (5 bases). TCRdb leaves out the J gene; it was filled in here by matching the DNA to germline. There are 19 residues in the CDR3. The V end was cut by 7 bases, the J end by 1 base, with 28 bases between. CDR1 TSWWSYY and CDR2 QGS come from the germline V gene. In DNA, the CDR3 is TGTGCTCTTGAGGTCCATTTCGGACATAGCTCATACGGCACCGATAAACTCATCTTT. Translated, it gives CALEVHFGHSSYGTDKLIF.

This clone has only a few counts. TCRdb assigns this DNA the protein of a much larger clone, which departs from its translation at residue 5; this likely reflects a read error, and the protein shown comes from translating the DNA. V is TRDV1 and J is TRDJ1; no reliable D call. The CDR3 contains 19 residues. The V end lost 4 bases, the J end lost 1 base, and 25 bases lay between the germline ends. Germline V gene lookup returns CDR1 TSWWSYY and CDR2 QGS. Here the CDR3 DNA reads TGTGCTCTTGGGGGTCCGGGACCCCCACACCCCCTTTGCACCGATAAACTCATCTTT. This sequence encodes CALGGPGPPHPLCTDKLIF.